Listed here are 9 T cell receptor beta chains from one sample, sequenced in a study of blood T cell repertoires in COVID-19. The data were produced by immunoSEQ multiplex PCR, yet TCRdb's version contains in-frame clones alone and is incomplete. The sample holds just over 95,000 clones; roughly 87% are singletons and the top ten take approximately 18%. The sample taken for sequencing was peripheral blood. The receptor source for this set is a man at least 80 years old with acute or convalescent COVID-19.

The CDR3: CASSTAGSNQPQHF. The CDR3 DNA follows: TGTGCCAGCTCGACGGCGGGGAGCAATCAGCCCCAGCATTTT. The chain employs TRBV18 and TRBJ1-5; D unclear. This CDR3 comprises 14 residues. The germline CDR1 and CDR2 sequences are KGHSH and LQKENI. V was pared by 6 bases and J by 1 base, with 10 bases between. Drawing the rest from reference TRBV18 and TRBJ1-5, the complete variable domain is NAGVMQNPRHLVRRRGQEARLRCSPMKGHSHVYWYRQLPEEGLKFMVYLQKENIIDESGMPKERFSAEFPKEGPSILRIQQVVRGDSAAYFCASSTAGSNQPQHFGDGTRLSIL.

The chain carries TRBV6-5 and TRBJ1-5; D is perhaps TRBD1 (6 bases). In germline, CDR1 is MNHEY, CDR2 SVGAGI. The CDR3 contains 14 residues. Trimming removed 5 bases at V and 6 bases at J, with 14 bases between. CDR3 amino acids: CASSTGPIGQPQHF. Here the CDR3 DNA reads TGTGCCAGCAGTACAGGGCCCATAGGTCAGCCCCAGCATTTT.

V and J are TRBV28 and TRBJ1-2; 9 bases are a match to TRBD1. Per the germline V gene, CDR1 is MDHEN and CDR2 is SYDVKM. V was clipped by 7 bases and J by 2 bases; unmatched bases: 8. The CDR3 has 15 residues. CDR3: CASIAPTGGNYGYTF. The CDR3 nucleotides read TGTGCCAGCATCGCACCGACAGGGGGAAACTATGGCTACACCTTC.

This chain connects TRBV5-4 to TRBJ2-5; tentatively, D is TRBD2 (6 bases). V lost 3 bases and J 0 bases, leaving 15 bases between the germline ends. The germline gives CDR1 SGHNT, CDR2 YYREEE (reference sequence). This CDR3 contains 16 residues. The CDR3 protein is CASSYGAGLNQETQYF. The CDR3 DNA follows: TGTGCCAGCAGCTATGGGGCGGGACTCAACCAAGAGACCCAGTACTTC.

The CDR3 DNA follows: TGTGCCAGCAGTTTCGGGGGGGCGCGCGGCTACACCTTC. Translating gives CASSFGGARGYTF. This chain connects TRBV12-3 or TRBV12-4 to TRBJ1-2, with D possibly TRBD1 on 6 matching bases. This CDR3 contains 13 residues. V was cut by 3 bases and J by 8 bases, with 13 bases left in between.

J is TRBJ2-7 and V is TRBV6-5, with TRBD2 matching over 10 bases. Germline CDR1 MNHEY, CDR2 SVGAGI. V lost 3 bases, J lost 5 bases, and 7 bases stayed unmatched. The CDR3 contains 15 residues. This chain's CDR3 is CASSYELAGLNEQYF. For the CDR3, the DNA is TGTGCCAGCAGTTATGAACTAGCGGGGCTCAACGAGCAGTACTTC.

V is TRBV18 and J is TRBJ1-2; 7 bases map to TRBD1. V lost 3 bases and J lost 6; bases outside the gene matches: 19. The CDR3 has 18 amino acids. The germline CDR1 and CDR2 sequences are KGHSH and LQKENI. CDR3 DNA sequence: TGTGCCAGCTCACCGAACCTCATAAAGCCAACAGGGGCGGATGGCTACACCTTC. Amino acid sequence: CASSPNLIKPTGADGYTF.

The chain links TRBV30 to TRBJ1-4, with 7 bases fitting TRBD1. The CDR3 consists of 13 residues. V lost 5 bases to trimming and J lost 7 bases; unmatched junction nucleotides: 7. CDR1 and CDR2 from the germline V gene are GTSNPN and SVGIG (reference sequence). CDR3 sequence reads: CAWARQGFEKLFF. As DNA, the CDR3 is TGTGCCTGGGCCAGACAGGGTTTTGAAAAACTGTTTTTT.

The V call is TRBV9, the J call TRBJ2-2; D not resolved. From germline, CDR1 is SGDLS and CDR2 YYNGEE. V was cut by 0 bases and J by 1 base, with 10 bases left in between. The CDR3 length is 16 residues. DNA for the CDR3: TGTGCCAGCAGCGTAGCATTGACTGGGAACACCGGGGAGCTGTTTTTT. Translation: CASSVALTGNTGELFF.